Listed below are T cell receptor gamma chains from one sample, sequenced in a study of Vδ1+ human thymocytes. TCRdb re-analyzed the multiplex PCR reads via CATT. The profile covers 20,000 to 25,000 gamma-chain clones, with approximately 15% appearing a single time and roughly 2% taken by the ten largest. The sample consisted of Vdelta1+ gamma-delta thymocytes from the thymus. Receptors originate from a child less than two years old who had congenital heart surgery. CDR3s include the opening cysteine and the closing phenylalanine or tryptophan. Fields, in order: clone size, J gene, CDR3 length, V gene, CDR3 protein. Clone size is not always given. Where it is, it says once, few, many or a class for expanded clones.

few TRGJ1/TRGJ2 14 TRGV4 CATWTLVPYYKKLF
- TRGJ1/TRGJ2 12 TRGV3 CATWDIWDKKLF
- TRGJ1/TRGJ2 11 TRGV3 CATDYVDKKLF
few TRGJ1/TRGJ2 12 TRGV5 CATWDRLDGKLF
few TRGJ1/TRGJ2 15 TRGV9 CALWEVQPGYYKKLF
medium-sized TRGJ1/TRGJ2 12 TRGV4 CATWAYYYKKLF
- TRGJP1 11 TRGV9 CALFAGWFKIF
- TRGJ1/TRGJ2 15 TRGV5 CATWDRRPHYYEKLF
few TRGJP1 13 TRGV2 CATCDRRSWFKIF
few TRGJ1/TRGJ2 15 TRGV4 CATWDLKLGYYKKLF
- TRGJ1/TRGJ2 15 TRGV9 CALWEGGVGYYKKLF
- TRGJ1/TRGJ2 13 TRGV2 CATWDYEGVKKLF
few TRGJ1/TRGJ2 14 TRGV4 CATWDGPQDYKKLF
few TRGJ1/TRGJ2 13 TRGV9 CALWELHYYKKLF
medium-sized TRGJ1/TRGJ2 12 TRGV2 CATWDGHYKKLF
few TRGJ1/TRGJ2 15 TRGV4 CATWDGQLNYYKKLF
- TRGJ1/TRGJ2 14 TRGV8 CATWDFQGDYKKLF
- TRGJ1/TRGJ2 15 TRGV8 CATWDTSFNYYKKLF
few TRGJ1/TRGJ2 14 TRGV5 CATWDRRLNLEKLF
few TRGJP2 14 TRGV5 CATWDRPKGRIKTF
- TRGJ1/TRGJ2 15 TRGV4 CATWDGQRIYYKKLF
- TRGJ1/TRGJ2 11 TRGV8 CATGALYKKLF
- TRGJ1/TRGJ2 14 TRGV9 CALWETTPGYNKLF
- TRGJ1/TRGJ2 14 TRGV2 CATWDRPFYYKKLF
few TRGJP 17 TRGV9 CALWDHPPELGKKIKVF
- TRGJ1/TRGJ2 14 TRGV3 CATWDRGDYYKKLF
- TRGJ1/TRGJ2 13 TRGV5 CATWDMSLYKKLF
few TRGJ1/TRGJ2 11 TRGV5 CATWDRQGKLF
few TRGJ1/TRGJ2 10 TRGV4 CATHHYKKLF
- TRGJ1/TRGJ2 11 TRGV5 CATWIYYKKLF
- TRGJ1/TRGJ2 14 TRGV2 CATWDAPYYYKKLF
few TRGJ1/TRGJ2 12 TRGV9 CALWEGIYKKLF
- TRGJP1 16 TRGV3 CATWDRPSTTGWFKIF
few TRGJP1 17 TRGV5 CATWDSPWYTTGWFKIF
- TRGJ1/TRGJ2 13 TRGV9 CALWEVLHYKKLF
few TRGJ1/TRGJ2 13 TRGV4 CATWVQGRYKKLF
few TRGJP2 15 TRGV3 CATWDRESSDWIKTF
- TRGJ1/TRGJ2 15 TRGV4 CATWDGPGGWYKKLF
- TRGJ1/TRGJ2 17 TRGV9 CALWEVQRELNYYKKLF
- TRGJ1/TRGJ2 15 TRGV5 CATWDRPANYYKKLF
few TRGJ1/TRGJ2 12 TRGV9 CALWEANLRKLF
few TRGJ1/TRGJ2 19 TRGV4 CATWEAITFVGRNYYKKLF
- TRGJP 16 TRGV5 CATWGPRGLGKKIKVF
few TRGJ1/TRGJ2 10 TRGV5 CATWDNLKLF
few TRGJ1/TRGJ2 12 TRGV4 CATWNRYYKKLF